The rows below give T cell receptor beta chains drawn from one sample of a study of blood T cell repertoires in COVID-19. Produced via immunoSEQ multiplex PCR; TCRdb's table is partial and in-frame only. Among under 300,000 clones listed, approximately 85% were seen once. The sample consisted of PBMCs or T cells enriched from blood (not recorded which). These receptors all stem from a woman between 50 and 59 years old who had recovered from COVID-19. The CDR3 runs from the conserved cysteine through the conserved F or W. The order of the fields is V gene, D gene, clone size, J gene, CDR3 DNA, CDR3 protein. The D gene is left open where the match is weak. Some rows have no size entry. The others give once, few or many, or a class for an expanded clone.

v_gene: TRBV6-6; d_gene: -; abundance: once; j_gene: TRBJ1-1; CDR3nt: TGTGCCAGCAGCAAGACTACCTACACTGAAGCTTTCTTT; CDR3aa: CASSKTTYTEAFF
v_gene: TRBV24-1; d_gene: -; abundance: -; j_gene: TRBJ1-5; CDR3nt: TGTGCCACCAGTGGACGACGGGAGAGCAATCAGCCCCAGCATTTT; CDR3aa: CATSGRRESNQPQHF
v_gene: TRBV4-2; d_gene: TRBD1; abundance: -; j_gene: TRBJ1-5; CDR3nt: TGTGCCAGCGGGGACAGGGGAAATCAGCCCCAGCATTTT; CDR3aa: CASGDRGNQPQHF
v_gene: TRBV7-9; d_gene: -; abundance: -; j_gene: TRBJ2-4; CDR3nt: TGTGCCAGCAGCATTTCGACCACAGGGATGGACATTCAGTACTTC; CDR3aa: CASSISTTGMDIQYF
v_gene: TRBV20-1; d_gene: TRBD2; abundance: once; j_gene: TRBJ2-7; CDR3nt: TGCAGTGCTAGTCCAGCGGGGCCGTCCTACGAGCAGTACTTC; CDR3aa: CSASPAGPSYEQYF
v_gene: TRBV24-1; d_gene: -; abundance: -; j_gene: TRBJ1-2; CDR3nt: TGTGCCACCAGTGATTTGGACAAATTCTATGGCTACACCTTC; CDR3aa: CATSDLDKFYGYTF
v_gene: TRBV3-1/TRBV3-2; d_gene: -; abundance: once; j_gene: TRBJ2-1; CDR3nt: TGTGCCAGCAGCCACATACCGACAGACTACAATGAGCAGTTCTTC; CDR3aa: CASSHIPTDYNEQFF
v_gene: TRBV29-1; d_gene: TRBD1; abundance: -; j_gene: TRBJ2-5; CDR3nt: TGCAGCGTTGGGCGGGACAGGGCTTACCAAGAGACCCAGTACTTC; CDR3aa: CSVGRDRAYQETQYF
v_gene: TRBV7-9; d_gene: -; abundance: -; j_gene: TRBJ1-6; CDR3nt: TGTGCCAGCAGAGGCTCCGCAAGGGGCTTTAATTCACCCCTCCACTTT; CDR3aa: CASRGSARGFNSPLHF
v_gene: TRBV2; d_gene: -; abundance: once; j_gene: TRBJ1-1; CDR3nt: TGTGCCAGCTCCACGGTGATGAACACTGAAGCTTTCTTT; CDR3aa: CASSTVMNTEAFF
v_gene: TRBV12-3/TRBV12-4; d_gene: -; abundance: -; j_gene: TRBJ2-1; CDR3nt: TGTGCCAGCACGGGGGGCGGAAATGAGCAGTTCTTC; CDR3aa: CASTGGGNEQFF
v_gene: TRBV27; d_gene: -; abundance: -; j_gene: TRBJ1-3; CDR3nt: TGTGCCAGCAGTTTAATCGGGGGTTCGGGAAACACCATATATTTT; CDR3aa: CASSLIGGSGNTIYF
v_gene: TRBV4-1; d_gene: TRBD1; abundance: once; j_gene: TRBJ1-4; CDR3nt: TGCGCCAGCAGCCCCCTACCGGGACAGGGGAAAAAACTGTTTTTT; CDR3aa: CASSPLPGQGKKLFF
v_gene: TRBV19; d_gene: -; abundance: -; j_gene: TRBJ1-5; CDR3nt: TGTGCCAGTAAAATGACACCTAACATTTATCAGCCCCAGCATTTT; CDR3aa: CASKMTPNIYQPQHF
v_gene: TRBV4-2; d_gene: TRBD1; abundance: -; j_gene: TRBJ2-7; CDR3nt: TGTGCCAGCAGCCAAGGACCTACAGGGGGCGAGCAGTACTTC; CDR3aa: CASSQGPTGGEQYF
v_gene: TRBV18; d_gene: TRBD2; abundance: -; j_gene: TRBJ2-1; CDR3nt: TGTGCCAGCTCACCGGGGGACGCCGGGACTAGCGATCTCACGGGGTTCTTC; CDR3aa: CASSPGDAGTSDLTGFF
v_gene: TRBV5-1; d_gene: TRBD2; abundance: -; j_gene: TRBJ2-5; CDR3nt: TGCGCCAGCAGCTTGGCCCCAGGGAGGGCGACCCAGTACTTC; CDR3aa: CASSLAPGRATQYF
v_gene: TRBV6-5; d_gene: -; abundance: -; j_gene: TRBJ1-1; CDR3nt: TGTGCCAGCAGTAACGACAGGCCCGAAGCTTTCTTT; CDR3aa: CASSNDRPEAFF
v_gene: TRBV15; d_gene: -; abundance: -; j_gene: TRBJ1-3; CDR3nt: TGTGCCACCAGCAGAGACAGGGCCGGAAACACCATATATTTT; CDR3aa: CATSRDRAGNTIYF
v_gene: TRBV21-1; d_gene: -; abundance: -; j_gene: TRBJ2-1; CDR3nt: TGTGCCAGCAGCAGGACTAGCGGGGGGACATGGGGCCGAAGTAATGAGCAGTTCTTC; CDR3aa: CASSRTSGGTWGRSNEQFF
v_gene: TRBV24-1; d_gene: -; abundance: -; j_gene: TRBJ2-1; CDR3nt: TGTGCCACCAGTGACTCCACAGGTAACTCCTACAATGAGCAGTTCTTC; CDR3aa: CATSDSTGNSYNEQFF
v_gene: TRBV9; d_gene: -; abundance: -; j_gene: TRBJ2-1; CDR3nt: TGTGCCAGCAGCGTAGACGGGTTAAATGAGCAGTTCTTC; CDR3aa: CASSVDGLNEQFF
v_gene: TRBV2; d_gene: TRBD1; abundance: -; j_gene: TRBJ1-6; CDR3nt: TGTGCCAGCAGTGCCAGGGGCGACAGGGCGAATTCACCCCTCCACTTT; CDR3aa: CASSARGDRANSPLHF
v_gene: TRBV19; d_gene: -; abundance: -; j_gene: TRBJ1-5; CDR3nt: TGTGCCAGTAGTGTCCGGGATTCCAATCAGCCCCAGCATTTT; CDR3aa: CASSVRDSNQPQHF